The 4 T cell receptor beta chains below all came from one sample that was sequenced in a study of blood T cell repertoires in COVID-19. Sequencing was performed with immunoSEQ multiplex PCR; in TCRdb, only in-frame clones are kept and a portion is missing. Altogether around 71,000 clones are present, 70% to 85% being singletons, with the ten largest covering 28%. Sequenced material: peripheral blood. The receptors were gathered from an older man with acute or convalescent COVID-19.

The V gene is TRBV5-4, the J gene TRBJ2-1, with 15 nucleotides matching TRBD2. J gave up 9 bases and V 4 bases, and 8 bases lay outside the gene matches. CDR3 length equals 16 residues. CDR1 is SGHNT, CDR2 YYREEE, per germline (reference sequence). DNA of the CDR3: TGTGCCAGCAGCCCCTGGACTAGCGGGAGGGCTAGTGAGCAGTTCTTC. This encodes CASSPWTSGRASEQFF.

There are a few counts of this clone. CDR3 nucleotide sequence: TGTGCCAGCAGTGAATTAGGGGATCAGCCCCAGCATTTT. Its protein product is CASSELGDQPQHF. The chain combines TRBV6-1 with TRBJ1-5; tentative D call: TRBD1 (5 bases). Per germline, CDR1 MNHNS and CDR2 SASEGT. Trimming shortened V by 2 bases and J by 5 bases, and 7 bases separated the two germline ends. The CDR3 is 13 residues long.

This rearrangement joins TRBV29-1 to TRBJ1-1; D not certain. Germline V CDR1 and CDR2: SQVTM, ANQGSEA. The CDR3 contains 12 residues. CDR3 amino acids: CSSHWEDTEAFF. The CDR3, as DNA: TGCAGTTCCCACTGGGAGGACACTGAAGCTTTCTTT.

The chain employs TRBV4-1 and TRBJ1-2; D ambiguous. The ends were cut back, 6 bases at V and 7 bases at J, with 9 bases in the middle. The CDR3 consists of 11 residues. The germline V gene encodes CDR1 MGHRA and CDR2 YSYEKL. The CDR3 reads CASRREGGYTF. CDR3 in DNA: TGCGCCAGCAGGAGGGAGGGTGGCTACACCTTC.